The clone carrying this T cell receptor beta chain was recorded many times. This sample was included in a study of prognosis after radiotherapy for stage I lung cancer. Study-wide background: Patients with newly diagnosed primary stage I lung tumors numbered over 13, with 4 or 5 others having oligometastatic NSCLC after surgical resection of the primary tumor. Radiotherapy: SBRT, 3 to 5 fractions, biologically effective dose at least 100 Gy. The study recorded distant metastases in a few patients (median approximately 7 months) after radiotherapy and no significant progression in roughly 15.

The CDR3 consists of 12 residues. The ends were cut back, 2 bases at V and 6 bases at J, with 6 bases in the middle. Germline CDR1 is ENHRY and CDR2 is SYGVKD. Peripheral venous blood was drawn in approximately 5.7-milliliter volumes, with a draw taken at each of two separate time points. TCR beta CDR3 was amplified from genomic DNA by two-round multiplex PCR. Round one of PCR was performed, and it used primers specific to each TRBV and TRBJ gene. Each CDR3 protein gets one entry after TCRdb re-called the multiplex PCR reads with MiXCR. The sample comprises about 16,000 distinct CDR3 sequences, around 30% of which are singletons, and around 27% rests with the top ten.

The input for sequencing was PBMCs, taken before or after stereotactic body radiation therapy (not recorded which). The sequence came from a donor aged 50 or older with non-small cell lung cancer. V gene TRBV10-3 combines with J gene TRBJ2-3; a possible D gene is TRBD2 (6 bases). This CDR3 reads CAISEGGDTQYF. In nucleotides, the CDR3 is TGTGCCATCAGTGAGGGAGGGGATACGCAGTATTTT.